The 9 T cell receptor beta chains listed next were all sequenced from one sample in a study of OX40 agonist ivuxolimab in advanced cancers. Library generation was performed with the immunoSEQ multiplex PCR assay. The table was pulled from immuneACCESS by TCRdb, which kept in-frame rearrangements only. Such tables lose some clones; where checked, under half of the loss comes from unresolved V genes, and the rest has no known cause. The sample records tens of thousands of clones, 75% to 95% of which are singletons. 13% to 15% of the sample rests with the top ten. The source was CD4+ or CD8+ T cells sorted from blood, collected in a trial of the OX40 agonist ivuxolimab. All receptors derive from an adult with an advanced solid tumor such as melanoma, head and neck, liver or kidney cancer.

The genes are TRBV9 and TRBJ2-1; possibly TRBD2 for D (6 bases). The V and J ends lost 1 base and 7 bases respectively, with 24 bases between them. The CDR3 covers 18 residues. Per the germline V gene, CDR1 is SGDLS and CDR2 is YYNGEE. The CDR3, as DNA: TGTGCCAGCAGCGTATATCCCCTTCCGGTGGGAGGAAGGAATGAGCAGTTCTTC. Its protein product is CASSVYPLPVGGRNEQFF. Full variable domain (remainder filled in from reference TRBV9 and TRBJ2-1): DSGVTQTPKHLITATGQRVTLRCSPRSGDLSVYWYQQSLDQGLQFLIQYYNGEERAKGNILERFSAQQFPDLHSELNLSSLELGDSALYFCASSVYPLPVGGRNEQFFGPGTRLTVL.

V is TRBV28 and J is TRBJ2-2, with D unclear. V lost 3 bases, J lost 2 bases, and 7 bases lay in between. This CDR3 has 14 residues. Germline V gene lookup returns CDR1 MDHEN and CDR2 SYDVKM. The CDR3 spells CASSLQSNTGELFF. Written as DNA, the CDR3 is TGTGCCAGCAGTTTGCAGAGCAACACCGGGGAGCTGTTTTTT.

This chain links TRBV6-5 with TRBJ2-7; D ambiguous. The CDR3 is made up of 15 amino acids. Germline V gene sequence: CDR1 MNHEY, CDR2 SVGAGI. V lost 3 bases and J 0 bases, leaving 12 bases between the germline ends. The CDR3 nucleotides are TGTGCCAGCAGTTATTTCAGCGCCGACTCCTACGAGCAGTACTTC. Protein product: CASSYFSADSYEQYF.

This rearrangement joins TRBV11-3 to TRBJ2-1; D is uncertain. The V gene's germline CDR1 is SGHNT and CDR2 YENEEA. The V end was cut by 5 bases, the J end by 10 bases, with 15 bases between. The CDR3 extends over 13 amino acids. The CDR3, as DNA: TGTGCCAGCAGCCCGCCGTTATCGTGGGAGCAGTTCTTC. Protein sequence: CASSPPLSWEQFF. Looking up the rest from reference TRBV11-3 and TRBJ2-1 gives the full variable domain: EAGVVQSPRYKIIEKKQPVAFWCNPISGHNTLYWYLQNLGQGPELLIRYENEEAVDDSQLPKDRFSAERLKGVDSTLKIQPAELGDSAVYLCASSPPLSWEQFFGPGTRLTVL.

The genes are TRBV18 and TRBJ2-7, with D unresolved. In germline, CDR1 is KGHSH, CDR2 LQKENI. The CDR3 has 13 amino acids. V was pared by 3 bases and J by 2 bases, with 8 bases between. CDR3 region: CASSPGLAYEQYF. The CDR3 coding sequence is TGTGCCAGCTCACCGGGCCTAGCCTACGAGCAGTACTTC.

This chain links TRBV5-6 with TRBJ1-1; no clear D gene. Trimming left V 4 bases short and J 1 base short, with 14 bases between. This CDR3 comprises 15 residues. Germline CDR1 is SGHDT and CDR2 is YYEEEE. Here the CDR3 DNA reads TGTGCCAGCAGCCCTAGGACGGGAGGGAACACTGAAGCTTTCTTT. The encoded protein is CASSPRTGGNTEAFF. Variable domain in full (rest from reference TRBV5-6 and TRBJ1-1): DAGVTQSPTHLIKTRGQQVTLRCSPKSGHDTVSWYQQALGQGPQFIFQYYEEEERQRGNFPDRFSGHQFPNYSSELNVNALLLGDSALYLCASSPRTGGNTEAFFGQGTRLTVV.

The CDR3 coding sequence is TGTGCCAGCAGCAAAGCGCTTTCGAGGGCCTACGAGCAGTACTTC. This sequence encodes CASSKALSRAYEQYF. The V and J genes are TRBV21-1 and TRBJ2-7; TRBD2, the table's D call, was not compared with the DNA. TRBV21-1 corresponds to a pseudogene. The CDR3 is made up of 15 amino acids.

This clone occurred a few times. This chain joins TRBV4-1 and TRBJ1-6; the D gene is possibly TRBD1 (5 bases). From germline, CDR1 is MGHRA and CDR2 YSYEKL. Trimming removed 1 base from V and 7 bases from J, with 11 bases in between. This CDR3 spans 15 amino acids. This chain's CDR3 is CASSQGTGRNSPLHF. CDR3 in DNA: TGCGCCAGCAGCCAAGGTACAGGAAGAAATTCACCCCTCCACTTT.

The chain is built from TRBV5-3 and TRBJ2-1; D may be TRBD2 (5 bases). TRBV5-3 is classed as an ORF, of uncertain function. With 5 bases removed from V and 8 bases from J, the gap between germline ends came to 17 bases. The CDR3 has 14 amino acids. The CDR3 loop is CARSSDTTRDEQFF. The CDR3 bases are TGTGCCAGAAGTTCAGACACTACTAGAGATGAGCAGTTCTTC.